Described below is a single T cell receptor beta chain sequence and its context. The antigen remains unidentified. This record comes from a study of blood T cells in healthy people across ages. This CDR3 has 14 amino acids. Per the germline V gene, CDR1 is LGHNA and CDR2 is YNFKEQ. Trimming stripped 2 bases from V and 4 bases from J, with 9 bases between. Overall study findings and caveats: The recorded TCR beta diversity per million T cells decreased in a roughly linear manner with age. CMV infection status of these donors was not known.

A second PCR of 7 to 11 cycles used a sample-barcoded 5' primer and a J-beta primer mix. In TCRdb, the 5' RACE reads were re-called with MiXCR into one record per CDR3 protein. Of approximately 1,100,000 distinct CDR3 sequences detected, around 43% appear once; the ten largest clones hold approximately 17%. This sequence joins TRBV4-2 and TRBJ2-1; no reliable D call. The TCR originated in a woman aged 60-75 years in good health. The source material was blood. The DNA for the CDR3 is TGTGCCAGCAGCCAAATCGTCTATTACAATGAGCAGTTCTTC. Translated, it gives CASSQIVYYNEQFF.